The T cell receptor (beta chain) described here comes from a study of cytomegalovirus exposure and HLA in healthy donors. Study context: Drawn from HLA-typed donors, approximately 86 million unique TCRs were held in an early data release.

Notes on this clone: No antigen is known for it.

Healthy people donating bone marrow made up the donors. Germline CDR1 SGHRS, CDR2 YFSETQ. The CDR3 contains 16 residues. V was clipped by 3 bases and J by 5 bases; unmatched bases: 5. Whole-study results and caveats: Sequencing likely generated an artifact that appeared as a cluster of highly shared sequence variants. In a later analysis, TCR beta V- and J-gene trimming showed a link to a missense DCLRE1C variant.

Primers included in the PCR were 60 Vbeta and 13 Jbeta primers. TCRdb's copy holds only in-frame clones and misses some; the assay was immunoSEQ multiplex PCR. The sample records under 200,000 clones, 82% being singletons. The sequence was collected from a girl aged 2-10 years in good health and CMV-seropositive. The sequenced material came from PBMCs. This chain uses TRBV5-1 with TRBJ2-2; 12 bases are a match to TRBD1. CDR3 in amino acids: CASSWGQGARTGELFF. The CDR3 DNA sequence: TGCGCCAGCAGCTGGGGACAGGGGGCGCGGACCGGGGAGCTGTTTTTT.